These T cell receptor beta chains were read from a single sample in a study of blood T cell repertoires in COVID-19. Profiling relied on immunoSEQ multiplex PCR, and the TCRdb table lists in-frame clones only, not all of them. This sample has roughly 170,000 clones, with 79% found just once. The source material was peripheral blood. These receptors all come from a woman aged 60-75 years with COVID-19, enrolled during active disease. The CDR3 runs from the conserved cysteine through the conserved F or W.

TRBV3-1/TRBV3-2 CASSQGHSNQPQHF
TRBV7-3 CASSLIQGGTGELFF
TRBV20-1 CSASGERGYSDTQYF
TRBV5-6 CASSLRDRGQPQHF
TRBV28 CASSPWGQGAEGEAFF
TRBV5-1 CASSTAGTVNTGELFF
TRBV19 CASSMGGQAKNIQYF
TRBV2 CASSEDRARGETQYF
TRBV5-6 CASSWRLQETQYF
TRBV3-1/TRBV3-2 CASRTGFTGELFF